One sample yielded the 14 T cell receptor beta chains listed below, sequenced in a study of T cell responses to AZD1222 COVID-19 vaccine. Clones were read by immunoSEQ multiplex PCR, and TCRdb kept only the in-frame ones, dropping some. The repertoire has around 97,000 clones, about nine tenths of them found once; the top ten carry 4.8%. The sample consisted of peripheral blood, taken on day 0 of AZD1222 vaccination. The receptors shown here come from an adult in good health.

V is TRBV7-9 and J is TRBJ1-1, with TRBD1 as a possible D gene (6 bases). This CDR3 is built from 14 residues. CDR1 and CDR2 (germline): SEHNR, FQNEAQ (reference sequence). Trimming took 5 bases from V and 0 from J, leaving 10 bases between them. CDR3 residues: CASSSRGLNTEAFF. CDR3 coding DNA: TGTGCCAGCAGCAGCAGGGGCTTGAACACTGAAGCTTTCTTT. Together with reference TRBV7-9 and TRBJ1-1, the CDR3 gives the full variable domain: DTGVSQNPRHKITKRGQNVTFRCDPISEHNRLYWYRQTLGQGPEFLTYFQNEAQLEKSRLLSDRFSAERPKGSFSTLEIQRTEQGDSAMYLCASSSRGLNTEAFFGQGTRLTVV.

J is TRBJ1-1 and V is TRBV7-9; no clear D. Germline values: CDR1 SEHNR, CDR2 FQNEAQ (reference sequence). The CDR3 is made up of 12 amino acids. V was trimmed by 8 bases and J by 7 bases, leaving 14 bases between them. As DNA, the CDR3 is TGTGCCAGCGGCCTGCTGGGAGGTGAAGCTTTCTTT. Translating it yields CASGLLGGEAFF.

The CDR3 DNA reads as TGTGCCAGCAGCGTACAGGGAAACTATGGCTACACCTTC. Translated: CASSVQGNYGYTF. V is TRBV6-5 and J is TRBJ1-2; tentative D call: TRBD1 (6 bases). CDR3 length: 13 residues. Trimming left V 6 bases short and J 2 bases short, with 10 bases between. Germline V gene data show CDR1 as MNHEY and CDR2 as SVGAGI.

The rearrangement links TRBV2 to TRBJ2-7, with 7 nucleotides matching TRBD1. V shed 4 bases and J 0 bases; nucleotides not matched to a gene: 6. Germline CDR1 reads SNHLY; CDR2 reads FYNNEI. The CDR3 contains 15 residues. CDR3 coding DNA: TGTGCCAGCAGTGTTGAGGGGGCTCACTCCTACGAGCAGTACTTC. Protein: CASSVEGAHSYEQYF.

V is TRBV6-4 and J is TRBJ2-1; TRBD2 matches at 8 bases. The ends lost 6 bases at V and 7 bases at J; junction bases unmatched: 8. CDR1 MRHNA and CDR2 SNTAGT come from the germline V gene. The CDR3 runs to 14 residues. The CDR3 DNA sequence: TGTGCCAGCAGCAGTGCGGGGGGTAGTAATGAGCAGTTCTTC. This sequence encodes CASSSAGGSNEQFF.

This chain links TRBV3-1 (or the pseudogene TRBV3-2) with TRBJ2-5; the match to TRBD2 covers 7 bases. CDR3 length: 14 residues. In germline, CDR1 is LGHDT, CDR2 YNNKEL (reference sequence). Losses at the gene ends were 2 bases for V and 3 bases for J; bases not matched to a gene: 3. The CDR3 loop reads CASSQISGEETQYF. Here the CDR3 DNA reads TGTGCCAGCAGCCAAATAAGCGGGGAAGAGACCCAGTACTTC.

This clone was seen just once. The rearrangement links TRBV6-4 to TRBJ1-5; maybe TRBD1 (6 bases). CDR3 length equals 14 residues. Germline lookup yields CDR1 MRHNA and CDR2 SNTAGT. V lost 2 bases and J 6 bases, leaving 11 bases between the germline ends. The CDR3 reads CASSDGPGAQPQHF. DNA of the CDR3: TGTGCCAGCAGTGACGGGCCAGGGGCTCAGCCCCAGCATTTT.

V is TRBV6-2 or TRBV6-3 and J is TRBJ1-2; 10 bases are shared with TRBD1. The ends lost 0 bases at V and 4 bases at J; junction bases unmatched: 2. Germline CDR1 and CDR2: MNHEY and SVGEGT. CDR3 length: 15 amino acids. The CDR3 reads CASSYSGQGFYGYTF. The CDR3 DNA reads TGTGCCAGCAGTTACTCGGGACAGGGGTTCTATGGCTACACCTTC.

Turning to this clone: Within the sample, other DNA sequences also encode this same CDR3. The rearrangement uses TRBV4-2 and TRBJ1-1; D gene uncertain. Germline CDR1 and CDR2: LGHNA and YNFKEQ. V lost 1 base and J 2 bases, leaving 8 bases between the germline ends. The CDR3 consists of 14 residues. The CDR3 loop is CASSQAGGNTEAFF. The CDR3, as DNA: TGTGCCAGCAGCCAAGCAGGCGGAAACACTGAAGCTTTCTTT.

This clone was seen only a few times. The chain couples TRBV7-8 to TRBJ1-4, with 7 bases that match TRBD1. Germline loops: CDR1 SGHVS, CDR2 FQNEAQ. The V and J ends lost 6 bases and 7 bases, in that order; junction bases with no gene match: 8. There are 14 residues in the CDR3. CDR3 in DNA: TGTGCCAGCAGTAGGCGACAGGGCTTTGAAAAACTGTTTTTT. Its translation: CASSRRQGFEKLFF.

The count of this clone is one. This chain connects TRBV10-3 to TRBJ1-5; tentative D call: TRBD1 (5 bases). In germline, CDR1 is ENHRY, CDR2 SYGVKD. There are 13 residues in the CDR3. Trimming pared 11 bases from V and 0 bases from J, leaving 11 bases between. CDR3 amino acids: CASTGTSNQPQHF. CDR3 DNA: TGTGCCTCAACCGGGACTAGCAATCAGCCCCAGCATTTT.

The chain recombines TRBV20-1 with TRBJ2-3; 10 bases are shared with TRBD1. Trimming cost V 3 bases and J 1 base; bases outside gene matches: 7. Looked up from germline, CDR1 is DFQATT and CDR2 is SNEGSKA (reference sequence). The CDR3 is 16 amino acids. The CDR3 nucleotides are TGCAGTGCTAGTACACTGGGGACAGGGGGCACAGATACGCAGTATTTT. Translation gives CSASTLGTGGTDTQYF.

This chain connects TRBV18 to TRBJ1-6, with a tentative D call TRBD1 (5 bases). This CDR3 comprises 15 residues. V lost 2 bases, J lost 7 bases, and 12 bases lay in between. Germline V gene data show CDR1 as KGHSH and CDR2 as LQKENI. The DNA of the CDR3 is TGTGCCAGCTCACCAGGGGGTGGGCGGAATTCACCCCTCCACTTT. Translating gives CASSPGGGRNSPLHF.

The genes are TRBV30 and TRBJ2-7, with D perhaps matching TRBD1 (5 bases). V was pared by 3 bases and J by 7 bases, with 16 bases between. CDR1 GTSNPN and CDR2 SVGIG come from the germline V gene (reference sequence). The CDR3 extends over 13 amino acids. CDR3 loop: CAWSPRRVGEQYF. The CDR3 coding sequence is TGTGCCTGGAGCCCCCGCAGGGTGGGGGAGCAGTACTTC.